A single TCR beta chain is shown here with its context. Some clones are missing from TCRdb's copy, which holds only in-frame ones; the method was immunoSEQ multiplex PCR. The table includes 200,000 to 250,000 clones, about nine tenths detected once. The entry originates in a study of blood T cell repertoires in COVID-19. J was trimmed by 7 bases and V by 3 bases; bases with no gene match: 5. This CDR3 is 15 amino acids long. Germline V gene sequence: CDR1 SGHDT, CDR2 YYEEEE. The sample taken for sequencing was peripheral blood. The TCR comes from a man in his thirties or forties who had recovered from COVID-19. The chain couples TRBV5-6 to TRBJ2-1; 12 bases align to TRBD2. This CDR3 is CASSWTSGVFNEQFF. Written as DNA, the CDR3 is TGTGCCAGCAGCTGGACTAGCGGGGTCTTTAATGAGCAGTTCTTC.